The 30 T cell receptor beta chains below all came from one sample that was sequenced in a study of T cells in pancreatic ductal adenocarcinoma. The selected patients with pancreatic ductal adenocarcinoma had surgery but no neoadjuvant therapy. TCRdb's table, derived via immunoSEQ multiplex PCR, lists solely in-frame clones and lacks some. The sample consists of about 12,000 clones, 86% of them appearing once. Sequencing used PBMCs. These receptor sequences come from a human donor with pancreatic ductal adenocarcinoma.

The gene calls are TRBV11-2 and TRBJ2-3; 11 nucleotides match TRBD2. V lost 5 bases to trimming and J lost 6 bases; unmatched junction nucleotides: 4. CDR3 length: 14 residues. Germline V gene data show CDR1 as SGHAT and CDR2 as FQNNGV. Here the CDR3 reads CASSLTSGMDTQYF. The CDR3 DNA sequence: TGTGCCAGCAGCCTGACTAGCGGGATGGATACGCAGTATTTT.

The J gene is TRBJ2-7, the V gene TRBV5-6; TRBD2 agrees at 13 bases. V was clipped by 4 bases and J by 1 base; unmatched bases: 2. The CDR3 runs to 15 residues. Germline values: CDR1 SGHDT, CDR2 YYEEEE. In DNA, the CDR3 is TGTGCCAGCAGCGGGGGACTAGCGGGATCCTACGAGCAGTACTTC. This encodes CASSGGLAGSYEQYF.

The rearrangement joins TRBV7-3 to TRBJ2-3; possible D gene TRBD2, 6 bases. Trimming left V 5 bases short and J 2 bases short, with 14 bases between. This CDR3 is 15 amino acids long. Germline assignment: CDR1 SGHTA and CDR2 FQGTGA. CDR3: CASSENGGNTDTQYF. CDR3 DNA sequence: TGTGCCAGCAGCGAGAATGGGGGGAACACAGATACGCAGTATTTT.

The rearrangement joins TRBV6-1 to TRBJ2-7; D may match TRBD1 or TRBD2 (5 bases each). Germline-derived CDR1 and CDR2 are MNHNS and SASEGT. The V and J ends lost 1 base and 5 bases respectively, with 9 bases between them. CDR3 length equals 13 residues. The CDR3 DNA sequence: TGTGCCAGCAGTGAAGGGGGGTCGAACGAGCAGTACTTC. Amino acid sequence: CASSEGGSNEQYF.

The chain combines TRBV7-9 with TRBJ2-7; D remains ambiguous. V gave up 4 bases and J gave up 7 bases, with 17 bases separating them. CDR3 size: 14 residues. Per germline, CDR1 SEHNR and CDR2 FQNEAQ (reference sequence). The CDR3 nucleotides read TGTGCCAGCAGCTCGCCTGGCGCTGCTGGAGAGCAGTACTTC. Translated: CASSSPGAAGEQYF.

V is TRBV10-3 and J is TRBJ1-2; D gene unclear. Germline CDR1 and CDR2: ENHRY and SYGVKD. Trimming shortened V by 2 bases and J by 5 bases, and 15 bases separated the two germline ends. This CDR3 is built from 15 residues. CDR3 protein: CAISEGNSPMYGYTF. DNA for the CDR3: TGTGCCATCAGTGAGGGCAACAGCCCTATGTATGGCTACACCTTC.

V and J are TRBV11-3 and TRBJ1-3; the D is unclear. CDR3 length: 13 amino acids. The germline gives CDR1 SGHNT, CDR2 YENEEA. Trimming left V 1 base short and J 4 bases short, with 5 bases between. CDR3 bases: TGTGCCAGCAGCTTAGCGCAGGGAAACACCATATATTTT. It translates to CASSLAQGNTIYF.

The chain employs TRBV29-1 and TRBJ1-3, with TRBD1 matching 9 bases. V was clipped by 6 bases and J by 8 bases; unmatched bases: 8. In germline, CDR1 is SQVTM, CDR2 ANQGSEA. This CDR3 spans 13 amino acids. DNA for the CDR3: TGCAGCGTAAACCCGGGACAGGGTGACACCATATATTTT. It specifies CSVNPGQGDTIYF. The full variable domain, in which reference TRBV29-1 and TRBJ1-3 provide the parts outside the CDR3, is SAVISQKPSRDICQRGTSLTIQCQVDSQVTMMFWYRQQPGQSLTLIATANQGSEATYESGFVIDKFPISRPNLTFSTLTVSNMSPEDSSIYLCSVNPGQGDTIYFGEGSWLTVV.

The rearrangement uses TRBV6-1 and TRBJ1-5; no reliable D call. The germline gives CDR1 MNHNS, CDR2 SASEGT. This CDR3 has 12 residues. V lost 3 bases and J 4 bases, leaving 4 bases between the germline ends. The CDR3 DNA is TGTGCCAGCAGTGAGGGGAATCAGCCCCAGCATTTT. Its protein is CASSEGNQPQHF.

The gene calls are TRBV11-2 and TRBJ1-5; D not resolved. The V and J ends lost 0 bases and 6 bases respectively, with 6 bases between them. Germline V gene data show CDR1 as SGHAT and CDR2 as FQNNGV. CDR3 length: 13 amino acids. The CDR3 loop is CASSLDSGQPQHF. The CDR3 DNA sequence: TGTGCCAGCAGCTTAGATTCAGGTCAGCCCCAGCATTTT. The variable domain in full, completed from reference TRBV11-2 and TRBJ1-5, reads EAGVAQSPRYKIIEKRQSVAFWCNPISGHATLYWYQQILGQGPKLLIQFQNNGVVDDSQLPKDRFSAERLKGVDSTLKIQPAKLEDSAVYLCASSLDSGQPQHFGDGTRLSIL.

The rearrangement joins TRBV5-1 to TRBJ2-5; maybe TRBD2 (5 bases). CDR3 length: 16 amino acids. Germline V gives CDR1 SGHRS, CDR2 YFSETQ. Deletions cut 2 bases from V and 5 bases from J, with 19 bases between. For the CDR3, the DNA is TGCGCCAGCAGCTTCGGGTCTAGCAGCCTCGGGGAGACCCAGTACTTC. Protein: CASSFGSSSLGETQYF.

The CDR3 loop reads CAWRIEQGGEQYF. CDR3 DNA: TGTGCCTGGAGGATAGAACAGGGAGGTGAGCAGTACTTC. The chain combines TRBV30 with TRBJ2-7, with D possibly being TRBD1 or TRBD2 (6 bases each). The CDR3 has 13 residues. Per germline, CDR1 GTSNPN and CDR2 SVGIG (reference sequence). Trimming left V 3 bases short and J 7 bases short, with 16 bases between.

The rearrangement joins TRBV10-3 to TRBJ2-1; no clear D gene. With 0 bases removed from V and 1 base from J, the gap between germline ends came to 10 bases. From germline, CDR1 is ENHRY and CDR2 SYGVKD. There are 16 residues in the CDR3. The CDR3 nucleotides read TGTGCCATCAGTGAGTCTATGGCCGGATCCTACAATGAGCAGTTCTTC. Translated, it gives CAISESMAGSYNEQFF.

J is TRBJ1-1 and V is TRBV12-5, with TRBD1 matching over 7 bases. Germline trimming cut 6 bases from V and 6 bases from J; bases unmatched to any gene: 10. The CDR3 length is 14 residues. The germline V gene encodes CDR1 LGHNT and CDR2 FRNRAP. The CDR3 is CASGLRGQASEAFF. The CDR3 nucleotides are TGTGCTAGTGGCCTCCGAGGACAGGCCTCTGAAGCTTTCTTT.

V usage is TRBV29-1 and J usage is TRBJ2-2; possibly TRBD1 for D (6 bases). V was trimmed by 5 bases and J by 7 bases, leaving 17 bases between them. The CDR3 is 14 amino acids. In germline, CDR1 is SQVTM, CDR2 ANQGSEA. The CDR3, as DNA: TGCAGCGTTCGTATGGCAGGGGTGGGCGGGGAGCTGTTTTTT. This codes for CSVRMAGVGGELFF.

This chain connects TRBV2 to TRBJ1-2, with no clear D. The CDR3 length is 13 residues. CDR1 and CDR2 (germline): SNHLY, FYNNEI. V was cut by 0 bases and J by 8 bases, with 10 bases left in between. The CDR3 protein is CASSEALRIGYTF. The CDR3 DNA reads TGTGCCAGCAGTGAAGCCCTCAGGATCGGCTACACCTTC.

The chain's CDR3 is CASSCVVTIPIYEQYF. CDR3 DNA: TGTGCCAGCAGCTGCGTGGTGACTATTCCCATCTACGAGCAGTACTTC. This chain connects TRBV5-4 to TRBJ2-7; a possible D gene is TRBD2 (5 bases). The V gene's germline CDR1 is SGHNT and CDR2 YYREEE (reference sequence). The length of the CDR3 is 16 residues. Trimming took 3 bases from V and 3 from J, leaving 19 bases between them. The whole variable domain, remainder taken from reference TRBV5-4 and TRBJ2-7, is ETGVTQSPTHLIKTRGQQVTLRCSSQSGHNTVSWYQQALGQGPQFIFQYYREEENGRGNFPPRFSGLQFPNYSSELNVNALELDDSALYLCASSCVVTIPIYEQYFGPGTRLTVT.

The chain couples TRBV20-1 to TRBJ2-5; 7 bases align to TRBD2. Germline V gene data show CDR1 as DFQATT and CDR2 as SNEGSKA (reference sequence). CDR3 length: 11 residues. The V gene end was trimmed by 3 bases and the J gene end by 6 bases; junction bases not matched to a gene: 1. Here the CDR3 DNA reads TGCAGTGCTAGCGGGGGGAAGACCCAGTACTTC. It translates to CSASGGKTQYF.

The chain links TRBV5-4 to TRBJ1-2; no definite D call. The CDR3 spans 16 residues. V was trimmed by 3 bases and J by 0 bases, leaving 15 bases between them. The V gene's germline CDR1 is SGHNT and CDR2 YYREEE (reference sequence). CDR3 DNA sequence: TGTGCCAGCAGCTCTCCGGAGGGAAACGCTAACTATGGCTACACCTTC. Protein sequence: CASSSPEGNANYGYTF. Supplemented by reference TRBV5-4 and TRBJ1-2, the full variable domain reads ETGVTQSPTHLIKTRGQQVTLRCSSQSGHNTVSWYQQALGQGPQFIFQYYREEENGRGNFPPRFSGLQFPNYSSELNVNALELDDSALYLCASSSPEGNANYGYTFGSGTRLTVV.

This chain links TRBV6-1 with TRBJ1-5; no reliable D call. The V gene's germline CDR1 is MNHNS and CDR2 SASEGT. Trimming took off 4 bases at V and 5 bases at J, with 15 bases between the two ends. The length of the CDR3 is 15 residues. CDR3 sequence reads: CASSGGAGLYQPQHF. CDR3 sequence (DNA): TGTGCCAGCAGTGGTGGAGCAGGCCTTTATCAGCCCCAGCATTTT.

This rearrangement joins TRBV7-2 to TRBJ1-2; no reliable D call. V was pared by 1 base and J by 3 bases, with 9 bases between. Germline CDR1 and CDR2: SGHTA and FQGNSA. This CDR3 spans 14 amino acids. Here the CDR3 reads CASSLGTWDYGYTF. CDR3 coding DNA: TGTGCCAGCAGCTTAGGGACTTGGGACTATGGCTACACCTTC.

The chain is built from TRBV10-1 and TRBJ2-3; D is perhaps TRBD1 or TRBD2 (6 bases each). CDR1 and CDR2 from the germline V gene are WNHNN and SYGVQD (reference sequence). The CDR3 has 15 residues. The V gene lost 2 bases and the J gene lost 4 bases, with 13 bases spanning the gap. CDR3 loop: CASSETWGASDTQYF. CDR3 DNA: TGCGCCAGCAGTGAGACGTGGGGGGCGTCAGATACGCAGTATTTT.

V is TRBV7-2 and J is TRBJ2-7; D may be TRBD2 (6 bases). V lost 3 bases to trimming and J lost 0 bases, with 9 bases between them. The V gene's germline CDR1 is SGHTA and CDR2 FQGNSA. The CDR3 extends over 14 amino acids. The CDR3 here is CASSFRGISYEQYF. CDR3 bases: TGTGCCAGCAGCTTTCGGGGGATCTCCTACGAGCAGTACTTC.

The chain links TRBV5-4 to TRBJ2-3, with D uncertain. In germline, CDR1 is SGHNT, CDR2 YYREEE (reference sequence). This CDR3 is built from 14 residues. V gave up 4 bases and J gave up 4 bases, with 13 bases separating them. CDR3 bases: TGTGCCAGCAGCGGGCAAAGTCGAGCAGATACGCAGTATTTT. Its protein is CASSGQSRADTQYF.

The genes are TRBV6-5 and TRBJ2-3; D may be TRBD1 or TRBD2 (5 bases each). CDR1 and CDR2 (germline): MNHEY, SVGAGI. The CDR3 consists of 13 residues. Trimming pared 5 bases from V and 4 bases from J, leaving 10 bases between. The CDR3 DNA reads as TGTGCCAGCAGTGAGGTGGGACCAGATACGCAGTATTTT. Its translation: CASSEVGPDTQYF.

V gene TRBV5-1 combines with J gene TRBJ1-4, with TRBD1 as a possible D gene (5 bases). V was shortened by 0 bases and J by 0 bases, with 6 bases between the two germline ends. CDR3 size: 15 residues. Per germline, CDR1 SGHRS and CDR2 YFSETQ. In nucleotides, the CDR3 is TGCGCCAGCAGCTTGGCAGGGTCAACTAATGAAAAACTGTTTTTT. This encodes CASSLAGSTNEKLFF. The full variable domain, with the rest looked up from reference TRBV5-1 and TRBJ1-4, is KAGVTQTPRYLIKTRGQQVTLSCSPISGHRSVSWYQQTPGQGLQFLFEYFSETQRNKGNFPGRFSGRQFSNSRSEMNVSTLELGDSALYLCASSLAGSTNEKLFFGSGTQLSVL.

About this clone itself: This CDR3 is also generated by other DNA sequences in the sample. The genes are TRBV10-1 and TRBJ2-7; 8 bases match TRBD1. The CDR3 totals 15 residues. Looked up from germline, CDR1 is WNHNN and CDR2 is SYGVQD (reference sequence). The junction had 5 bases not matched to a gene; V was cut back by 4 bases and J by 0 bases. CDR3 region: CASSGGQGPSYEQYF. CDR3 nucleotide sequence: TGCGCCAGCAGTGGAGGACAGGGACCCTCCTACGAGCAGTACTTC.

This chain links TRBV11-2 with TRBJ1-3; D is possibly TRBD1 (5 bases). The V end was cut by 5 bases, the J end by 0 bases, with 17 bases between. Germline CDR1 SGHAT, CDR2 FQNNGV. The CDR3 covers 17 residues. The CDR3, as DNA: TGTGCCAGCAGCATTTCCCGGGACGTGGTCTCTGGAAACACCATATATTTT. Protein product: CASSISRDVVSGNTIYF. The variable domain in full, completed from reference TRBV11-2 and TRBJ1-3, reads EAGVAQSPRYKIIEKRQSVAFWCNPISGHATLYWYQQILGQGPKLLIQFQNNGVVDDSQLPKDRFSAERLKGVDSTLKIQPAKLEDSAVYLCASSISRDVVSGNTIYFGEGSWLTVV.

This rearrangement joins TRBV28 to TRBJ2-1; TRBD1 is a possible D gene (6 bases). Germline-derived CDR1 and CDR2 are MDHEN and SYDVKM. Trimming left V 6 bases short and J 15 bases short, with 21 bases between. The CDR3 runs to 13 residues. The CDR3 loop reads CASRATGLSWGFF. The CDR3 bases are TGTGCCAGCAGGGCTACAGGGTTGTCTTGGGGGTTCTTC.

The V call is TRBV30, the J call TRBJ1-1, with D maybe TRBD1 (6 bases). CDR3 length: 13 residues. Germline V gives CDR1 GTSNPN, CDR2 SVGIG (reference sequence). Between the trimmed V and J ends, which lost 3 bases and 2 bases, there was a span of 10 bases. The CDR3 DNA reads TGTGCCTGGAGAACAGGGTTCAACACTGAAGCTTTCTTT. This translates into CAWRTGFNTEAFF.